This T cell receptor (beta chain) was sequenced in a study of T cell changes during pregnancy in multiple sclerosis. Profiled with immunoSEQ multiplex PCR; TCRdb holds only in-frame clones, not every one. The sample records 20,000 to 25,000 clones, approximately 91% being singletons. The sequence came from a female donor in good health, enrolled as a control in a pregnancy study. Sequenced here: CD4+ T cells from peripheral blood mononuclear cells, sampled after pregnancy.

CDR3 DNA sequence: TGTGCCAGCAGCCCGACAGGGGGGAACTACACCTTC. It is translated as CASSPTGGNYTF. This chain connects TRBV7-9 to TRBJ1-2, with TRBD1 identical over 9 bases. The CDR3 runs 12 residues. V shed 5 bases and J 10 bases; nucleotides not matched to a gene: 5. Germline V gene sequence: CDR1 SEHNR, CDR2 FQNEAQ (reference sequence).